The 19 T cell receptor beta chains reported below all come from one sample, sequenced in a study of T-cell reconstitution after alpha-beta-depleted transplantation in children. Unique molecular identifiers were built into the TCRbeta library. TCRdb used MiXCR to reprocess the PCR reads, holding one entry per CDR3 protein. This sample has over 550,000 distinct CDR3 sequences; roughly a tenth occur once, and the top ten carry approximately 4.1%. The material was PBMCs from the stem cell graft donor, obtained from the stem cell graft. The receptors originated from a human donor who donated a stem cell graft to a child with acute myeloid leukemia.

V gene TRBV7-2 combines with J gene TRBJ2-1; 11 nucleotides line up with TRBD1. The CDR3 contains 15 residues. Germline lookup yields CDR1 SGHTA and CDR2 FQGNSA. J lost 7 bases, V lost 3 bases, and 5 bases had no gene match. The CDR3 reads CASSFVRDRGNEQFF. CDR3 sequence (DNA): TGTGCCAGCAGCTTCGTCCGGGACAGGGGGAATGAGCAGTTCTTC.

This clonotype was observed a handful of times. The J gene is TRBJ2-1, the V gene TRBV7-9, with 9 bases identical to TRBD2. CDR1 SEHNR and CDR2 FQNEAQ come from the germline V gene (reference sequence). The CDR3 totals 19 residues. V lost 5 bases, J lost 3 bases, and 17 bases stayed unmatched. CDR3 DNA sequence: TGTGCCAGCAGCCTACCGGCAGAGAAACTAGCGGGTAGCTACAATGAGCAGTTCTTC. Its protein product is CASSLPAEKLAGSYNEQFF. Complete variable domain (other parts from reference TRBV7-9 and TRBJ2-1): DTGVSQNPRHKITKRGQNVTFRCDPISEHNRLYWYRQTLGQGPEFLTYFQNEAQLEKSRLLSDRFSAERPKGSFSTLEIQRTEQGDSAMYLCASSLPAEKLAGSYNEQFFGPGTRLTVL.

This clonotype came up a few times. The rearrangement joins TRBV7-9 to TRBJ2-7; D gene unclear. The CDR3 consists of 15 residues. Germline V gene sequence: CDR1 SEHNR, CDR2 FQNEAQ (reference sequence). V was trimmed by 4 bases and J by 5 bases, leaving 18 bases between them. The CDR3 sequence: CASSSWKEIQDEQYF. In DNA form, the CDR3 reads TGTGCCAGCAGCTCCTGGAAGGAAATCCAGGACGAGCAGTACTTC.

The sample holds a few counts of this clonotype. The genes are TRBV4-2 and TRBJ2-1, with TRBD2 matching over 12 bases. CDR3 length: 17 residues. Germline loops: CDR1 LGHNA, CDR2 YNFKEQ. The V segment lost 3 bases and the J segment 7 bases; nucleotides outside the gene matches: 10. CDR3 nucleotide sequence: TGTGCCAGCAGCCATTCCGGACTAGCGGGATCGGGAAATGAGCAGTTCTTC. This translates into CASSHSGLAGSGNEQFF.

This clonotype was picked up a small number of times. The genes are TRBV2 and TRBJ1-3, with D possibly being TRBD1 (6 bases). The ends were cut back, 6 bases at V and 4 bases at J, with 16 bases in the middle. Germline V gene sequence: CDR1 SNHLY, CDR2 FYNNEI. This CDR3 is built from 15 residues. CDR3 in amino acids: CASRDRQASGNTIYF. CDR3 sequence (DNA): TGTGCCAGCAGGGATAGACAGGCTTCGGGAAACACCATATATTTT.

This clonotype was seen repeatedly, ten times or more. The chain carries TRBV7-2 and TRBJ2-5, with a possible D match to TRBD2 (5 bases). Germline values: CDR1 SGHTA, CDR2 FQGNSA. V dropped 4 bases and J dropped 3 bases, with 9 bases sitting between them. The CDR3 consists of 13 residues. The CDR3 is CASSSPGEETQYF. Written as DNA, the CDR3 is TGTGCCAGCAGCTCCCCCGGGGAAGAGACCCAGTACTTC.

The chain has TRBV28 and TRBJ2-3; a weak D match, TRBD1 (6 bases). The CDR3 is 15 amino acids. Germline CDR1 and CDR2: MDHEN and SYDVKM. Trimming left V 5 bases short and J 2 bases short, with 14 bases between. Written as DNA, the CDR3 is TGTGCCAGCAGTGGGGGCCTTATAATCACAGATACGCAGTATTTT. Amino acid sequence: CASSGGLIITDTQYF. The full variable domain, completed using reference TRBV28 and TRBJ2-3, is DVKVTQSSRYLVKRTGEKVFLECVQDMDHENMFWYRQDPGLGLRLIYFSYDVKMKEKGDIPEGYSVSREKKERFSLILESASTNQTSMYLCASSGGLIITDTQYFGPGTRLTVL.

This clonotype was picked up many times. The chain recombines TRBV29-1 with TRBJ2-4; D gene uncertain. The germline CDR1 and CDR2 sequences are SQVTM and ANQGSEA. The CDR3 contains 12 residues. The V end lost 1 base, the J end lost 9 bases, and 10 bases lay between the germline ends. The CDR3 is CSVEVTVGIQYF. In DNA form, the CDR3 reads TGCAGCGTTGAAGTAACAGTGGGCATTCAGTACTTC.

This clonotype has a count of ten or more. The rearrangement uses TRBV7-2 and TRBJ1-1; D is unresolved. The V gene's germline CDR1 is SGHTA and CDR2 FQGNSA. The CDR3 loop spans 12 amino acids. The V and J ends lost 6 bases and 6 bases respectively, with 11 bases between them. The CDR3 bases are TGTGCCAGCAGACCCGGGGTCGCTGAAGCTTTCTTT. Its translation: CASRPGVAEAFF. Filled out from reference TRBV7-2 and TRBJ1-1, the complete variable domain reads GAGVSQSPSNKVTEKGKDVELRCDPISGHTALYWYRQSLGQGLEFLIYFQGNSAPDKSGLPSDRFSAERTGGSVSTLTIQRTQQEDSAVYLCASRPGVAEAFFGQGTRLTVV.

This chain joins TRBV7-8 and TRBJ1-1, with 7 bases fitting TRBD1. Germline V lookup: CDR1 SGHVS, CDR2 FQNEAQ. The CDR3 sequence is 15 residues long. With V trimmed by 5 bases and J by 4 bases, 10 bases remained unmatched. CDR3 DNA: TGTGCCAGCAGCCTCAGGGGGGGTTTTGGCACTGAAGCTTTCTTT. It yields the protein CASSLRGGFGTEAFF.

V gene TRBV6-1 combines with J gene TRBJ2-7, with D possibly being TRBD1 (7 bases). Trimming cost V 6 bases and J 1 base, with 22 bases left between them. The length of the CDR3 is 17 residues. Germline V gene lookup returns CDR1 MNHNS and CDR2 SASEGT. The CDR3 is CASRAGGEAGLSYEQYF. CDR3 DNA sequence: TGTGCCAGCAGGGCAGGGGGAGAAGCGGGCCTTTCCTACGAGCAGTACTTC.

This clonotype was detected only a few times. The gene calls are TRBV10-3 and TRBJ2-1, with D possibly matching TRBD1 (6 bases). The germline V gene has CDR1 ENHRY and CDR2 SYGVKD. V was cut by 1 base and J by 8 bases, with 9 bases left in between. There are 13 residues in the CDR3. DNA of the CDR3: TGTGCCATCAGTGAGTTGGGGGCCGATGAGCAGTTCTTC. Residues: CAISELGADEQFF.

V usage is TRBV2 and J usage is TRBJ2-3; TRBD2 aligns across 13 bases. After removal of 3 bases from V and 8 bases from J, the junction contained 8 bases not matched to a gene. Per germline, CDR1 SNHLY and CDR2 FYNNEI. The CDR3 sequence is 16 residues long. CDR3 nucleotide sequence: TGTGCCAGCAGTGATAGGGGACTAGCGGGAATGAGTACGCAGTATTTT. Translation: CASSDRGLAGMSTQYF. Using reference TRBV2 and TRBJ2-3 for the parts outside the CDR3, the full variable domain is EPEVTQTPSHQVTQMGQEVILRCVPISNHLYFYWYRQILGQKVEFLVSFYNNEISEKSEIFDDQFSVERPDGSNFTLKIRSTKLEDSAMYFCASSDRGLAGMSTQYFGPGTRLTVL.

This clonotype was detected only a few times. The chain uses TRBV5-6 and TRBJ2-7; TRBD2 matches at 7 bases. CDR1 SGHDT and CDR2 YYEEEE come from the germline V gene. This CDR3 is 15 amino acids long. The V and J ends lost 1 base and 3 bases, in that order; junction bases with no gene match: 7. CDR3 amino acids: CASSLFLSGGYEQYF. The CDR3 bases are TGTGCCAGCAGCTTGTTTCTATCGGGGGGCTACGAGCAGTACTTC.

The V call is TRBV12-3 or TRBV12-4, the J call TRBJ2-4; 7 bases line up with TRBD2. The CDR3 has 13 residues. With V trimmed by 5 bases and J by 6 bases, 4 bases remained unmatched. The CDR3 sequence: CASSLQRGNIQYF. In nucleotides, the CDR3 is TGTGCCAGCAGTCTCCAGCGGGGAAACATTCAGTACTTC.

The J gene is TRBJ1-1, the V gene TRBV7-2; D might be TRBD1 (5 bases). Trimming removed 2 bases at V and 4 bases at J, with 14 bases between. The CDR3 totals 15 residues. Germline assignment: CDR1 SGHTA and CDR2 FQGNSA. CDR3 in amino acids: CASSLNSRATTEAFF. The CDR3 DNA follows: TGTGCCAGCAGCTTAAATAGCAGGGCAACCACTGAAGCTTTCTTT.

V and J are TRBV29-1 and TRBJ1-5; TRBD1 is a possible D gene (5 bases). V gave up 8 bases and J gave up 4 bases, with 15 bases separating them. The V gene's germline CDR1 is SQVTM and CDR2 ANQGSEA. The length of the CDR3 is 13 residues. The CDR3 loop is CSPWAGQNQPQHF. DNA for the CDR3: TGCAGCCCCTGGGCAGGGCAGAATCAGCCCCAGCATTTT.

The rearrangement links TRBV5-6 to TRBJ1-1; a possible D gene is TRBD1 (6 bases). From germline, CDR1 is SGHDT and CDR2 YYEEEE. V was clipped by 5 bases and J by 0 bases, with 20 bases between them. CDR3 length: 17 residues. CDR3 nucleotide sequence: TGTGCCAGCAGATCCGGACAGACGAGGATCATGAACACTGAAGCTTTCTTT. This gives the protein CASRSGQTRIMNTEAFF. The full variable domain, with the rest looked up from reference TRBV5-6 and TRBJ1-1, is DAGVTQSPTHLIKTRGQQVTLRCSPKSGHDTVSWYQQALGQGPQFIFQYYEEEERQRGNFPDRFSGHQFPNYSSELNVNALLLGDSALYLCASRSGQTRIMNTEAFFGQGTRLTVV.

The chain has TRBV20-1 and TRBJ2-7; D perhaps matches TRBD1 (6 bases). The CDR3 has 14 residues. Looked up from germline, CDR1 is DFQATT and CDR2 is SNEGSKA (reference sequence). Trimming stripped 0 bases from V and 5 bases from J, with 14 bases between. DNA of the CDR3: TGCAGTGCTAGAGATGGGGGCAGGGGCCACGAGCAGTACTTC. It specifies CSARDGGRGHEQYF.